This TCR beta chain was recovered during a study of shared clonotypes between healthy human individuals. Study-level background: Researchers drew samples from two women and a few men aged 18 to 49.

General observations from the study: Represented genetic and exposure-history diversity was restricted by having few donors. Sequencing depth was expected to influence donor clonotype sharing.

CDR3 length equals 15 residues. The ends lost 6 bases at V and 2 bases at J; junction bases unmatched: 9. Germline lookup yields CDR1 MNHNS and CDR2 SASEGT. With respect to this clone: Its antigen is as yet unknown.

The table came from immunoSEQ multiplex PCR; TCRdb's copy has only in-frame clones and leaves some out. This sample has about 470,000 clones; roughly three quarters occur once, and the top ten carry about 13%. The clonotype comes from a woman in her thirties or forties in good health. Some clones in this sample may be carry-over from other donors' samples. The rearrangement joins TRBV6-1 to TRBJ2-5, with TRBD1 identical over 7 bases. The sequenced sample consisted of PBMCs. This CDR3 reads CASRVGQQRQETQYF. Here the CDR3 DNA reads TGTGCCAGCAGGGTGGGACAGCAGAGACAAGAGACCCAGTACTTC.